Listed below are T cell receptor beta chains from one sample, sequenced in a study of blood T cell repertoires in COVID-19. Assay used: immunoSEQ multiplex PCR; TCRdb lists only in-frame clones, some missing. Seen here are about 150,000 clones, around 87% observed once, and the top ten hold approximately 6.1%. Sequencing was performed on peripheral blood. These receptors all stem from a man at least 80 years old with acute or convalescent COVID-19. CDR3s include the opening cysteine and the closing phenylalanine or tryptophan. The D gene is left open where the match is weak. Clone size is stated in some rows and not others, as once, few, many or a class when expanded.

NA,TRBV28,TRBJ1-2,TRBD1,TGTGCCAGCAAGTTTATTATCCCAACGGGGGACAGGGTCCCAATATTGGGTGGCTACACCTTC,CASKFIIPTGDRVPILGGYTF
NA,TRBV18,TRBJ2-5,NA,TGTGCCAGCTCAACTGAAACAACGGGGACCCAGTACTTC,CASSTETTGTQYF
NA,TRBV19,TRBJ2-1,NA,TGTGCCAGTAGTGTGCGGCCCCCTAGGGAGCAGTTCTTC,CASSVRPPREQFF
once,TRBV10-3,TRBJ1-5,TRBD1,TGTGCCACTAGCCCGACAGGGAAGATCAATCAGCCCCAGCATTTT,CATSPTGKINQPQHF
NA,TRBV19,TRBJ2-2,TRBD2,TGTGCCAGTAGGGACCGAGGGAGGGGCCCCGGGGAGCTGTTTTTT,CASRDRGRGPGELFF
NA,TRBV5-1,TRBJ1-1,TRBD1,TGCGCCAGCAGCTCGGACAGGTGGGGCACTGAAGCTTTCTTT,CASSSDRWGTEAFF
NA,TRBV2,TRBJ2-5,NA,TGTGCCAGCAGTGGATGGGTTCTAGCGCAAGAGACCCAGTACTTC,CASSGWVLAQETQYF
NA,TRBV6-5,TRBJ1-5,NA,TGTGCCAGCAGGCGGAATGCCGATCTCTCTCAGCCCCAGCATTTT,CASRRNADLSQPQHF
NA,TRBV2,TRBJ2-7,NA,TGTGCCAGCAGTGTGGGACACTCCTACGAGCAGTACTTC,CASSVGHSYEQYF
NA,TRBV11-2,TRBJ1-2,NA,TGTGCCAGCAGCTTAGTTCGGGGGTCCAGAGCTTCTAACTATGGCTACACCTTC,CASSLVRGSRASNYGYTF
NA,TRBV5-1,TRBJ2-6,NA,TGCGCCAGCAGCTTGGTAGTCTCTGGGGCCAACGTCCTGACTTTC,CASSLVVSGANVLTF
NA,TRBV28,TRBJ2-7,TRBD2,TGTGCCAGCAGTGCAATTAGCGGGGGCCTCTACGAGCAGTACTTC,CASSAISGGLYEQYF
NA,TRBV5-3,TRBJ2-1,NA,TGTGCCAGAAGCTTGGGATCCCATCTGGGCGGGGATAACAATGAGCAGTTCTTC,CARSLGSHLGGDNNEQFF
few,TRBV3-1/TRBV3-2,TRBJ1-4,NA,TGTGCCAGCAGCCAAAATGAGGGAGAAAAACTGTTTTTT,CASSQNEGEKLFF
NA,TRBV11-3,TRBJ1-5,TRBD1,TGTGCCAGCAGCCACTCTCGGACAGGGCGAATCAATCAGCCCCAGCATTTT,CASSHSRTGRINQPQHF
NA,TRBV20-1,TRBJ1-1,NA,TGCAGTGCTAGAGGGTCGGGGAAAACTTTCTTT,CSARGSGKTFF
NA,TRBV5-8,TRBJ2-1,NA,TGTGCCAGCAGCCCTTCCTTGCGGGGAGCTTCCTACAATGAGCAGTTCTTC,CASSPSLRGASYNEQFF
once,TRBV28,TRBJ2-1,TRBD1,TGTGCCAGCAGACAGGGGGCTAGGGAGCAGTTCTTC,CASRQGAREQFF
NA,TRBV6-5,TRBJ2-7,TRBD2,TGTGCCAGCAGGGGACTAGCGGGAGGGGGGGAGCAGTACTTC,CASRGLAGGGEQYF
NA,TRBV6-1,TRBJ1-1,NA,TGTGCCAGCAGTGACCCCGCGCACACTGAAGCTTTCTTT,CASSDPAHTEAFF
NA,TRBV18,TRBJ1-1,NA,TGTGCCAGCTCACCTGTCGGTCTGCGGGTTGGTAGGACTGAAGCTTTCTTT,CASSPVGLRVGRTEAFF
NA,TRBV10-2,TRBJ1-3,NA,TGCGCCAGCAGTGAGGCGGGATCTGGAAACACCATATATTTT,CASSEAGSGNTIYF
once,TRBV11-2,TRBJ1-2,TRBD1,TGTGCCAGCAGCTTAGCAGGGGGCGATGGCTACACCTTC,CASSLAGGDGYTF
once,TRBV19,TRBJ2-7,TRBD1,TGTGCCAGTAGTATATCCAGGGGGCCAACCTACGAGCAGTACTTC,CASSISRGPTYEQYF
NA,TRBV5-1,TRBJ2-3,TRBD1,TGCGCCAGCAGCTTGGCGGACAGGGAAGATACGCAGTATTTT,CASSLADREDTQYF
NA,TRBV4-2,TRBJ2-5,TRBD1,TGTGCCAGCAGCCAAGAGGGACAGGGGCGGGAGACCCAGTACTTC,CASSQEGQGRETQYF
few,TRBV27,TRBJ2-3,TRBD1,TGTGCCAGCAGTTTATCGACCGACAGGGGGCGCAGAGATACGCAGTATTTT,CASSLSTDRGRRDTQYF